A single sample is the source of the 29 T cell receptor beta chains below, sequenced in a study of human T cells and chemical hapten exposure. TCRdb reanalysed the RACE reads using MiXCR and keeps one entry per CDR3 protein. The sample contains 120,000 or so distinct CDR3 sequences, approximately 13% of which appear only once. This sample's time point: pre-sensitization, week 0. Treatment noted: therapeutic diphenylcyclopropenone sensitization with weekly scalp DPC. Source: whole blood, taken in connection with sensitization to the hapten diphenylcyclopropenone (DPC). The receptor set was obtained from a woman aged 18-30 years with alopecia areata. Some clones in this sample may be carry-over from other donors' samples.

The rearrangement uses TRBV12-3 or TRBV12-4 and TRBJ1-2; TRBD1 is a possible D gene (5 bases). The CDR3 has 14 amino acids. Trimming cost V 3 bases and J 5 bases, with 13 bases left between them. CDR3 protein: CASSLGGRLYGYTF. The CDR3 nucleotides are TGTGCCAGCAGTTTGGGGGGTCGGCTGTATGGCTACACCTTC.

CDR3 protein: CASSLKPSGQGEQFF. CDR3 sequence (DNA): TGTGCCAGCAGCTTAAAACCCTCAGGGCAGGGAGAGCAGTTCTTC. The chain uses TRBV6-1 and TRBJ2-1, with D possibly TRBD1 on 5 matching bases. Deletions cut 6 bases from V and 10 bases from J, with 22 bases between. This CDR3 contains 15 residues. From germline, CDR1 is MNHNS and CDR2 SASEGT.

This clonotype was seen only a few times. The rearrangement links TRBV12-3 or TRBV12-4 to TRBJ2-1; the D is unclear. Trimming pared 5 bases from V and 0 bases from J, leaving 8 bases between. The CDR3 has 14 amino acids. The CDR3 loop is CASSQLSSYNEQFF. The CDR3 coding sequence is TGTGCCAGCAGTCAGCTGAGCTCCTACAATGAGCAGTTCTTC.

This clonotype came up a few times. J is TRBJ1-2 and V is TRBV3-1; 8 bases map to TRBD1. The germline V gene has CDR1 LGHDT and CDR2 YNNKEL (reference sequence). The CDR3 extends over 14 amino acids. Germline trimming cut 5 bases from V and 8 bases from J; bases unmatched to any gene: 10. CDR3 region: CASSAWDRSGGYTF. CDR3 DNA: TGTGCCAGCAGCGCCTGGGACAGGAGTGGGGGCTACACCTTC.

This clonotype was counted many times. V usage is TRBV18 and J usage is TRBJ1-3; TRBD1 might be the D (5 bases). This CDR3 is 18 amino acids long. V gave up 0 bases and J gave up 0 bases, with 15 bases separating them. The germline gives CDR1 KGHSH, CDR2 LQKENI. This chain's CDR3 is CASSPPGMGPRSGNTIYF. The CDR3 nucleotides read TGTGCCAGCTCACCACCCGGCATGGGACCTCGCTCTGGAAACACCATATATTTT.

V is TRBV19 and J is TRBJ2-1; D is ambiguous. CDR3 size: 13 residues. Trimming removed 7 bases from V and 4 bases from J, with 11 bases in between. Germline lookup yields CDR1 LNHDA and CDR2 SQIVND (reference sequence). The CDR3: CASTYSEYNEQFF. CDR3 in DNA: TGTGCCAGTACCTATTCAGAGTACAATGAGCAGTTCTTC.

There are many counts of this clonotype. The chain recombines TRBV20-1 with TRBJ2-6; D uncertain. Looked up from germline, CDR1 is DFQATT and CDR2 is SNEGSKA (reference sequence). The CDR3 covers 15 residues. The V end lost 0 bases, the J end lost 0 bases, and 6 bases lay between the germline ends. The CDR3 bases are TGCAGTGCTAGAGAAGTGAGCTCTGGGGCCAACGTCCTGACTTTC. It codes for CSAREVSSGANVLTF.

This clonotype came up a few times. The V and J genes are TRBV11-2 and TRBJ2-7; the match to TRBD1 covers 8 bases. J lost 13 bases, V lost 2 bases, and 7 bases had no gene match. Germline values: CDR1 SGHAT, CDR2 FQNNGV. The CDR3 is 12 amino acids. The CDR3 region is CASSLLGTGGYF. CDR3 bases: TGTGCCAGCAGCTTACTTGGGACAGGCGGATACTTC.

This clonotype was observed many times. V usage is TRBV7-6 and J usage is TRBJ2-7; D remains unclear. The length of the CDR3 is 13 residues. The V end lost 5 bases, the J end lost 5 bases, and 13 bases lay between the germline ends. Germline V gene sequence: CDR1 SGHVS, CDR2 FNYEAQ. The DNA for the CDR3 is TGTGCCAGCAGCCGATCAGCGACAAACGAGCAGTACTTC. It codes for CASSRSATNEQYF.

This clonotype has a handful of counts. The genes are TRBV29-1 and TRBJ1-1; 10 bases map to TRBD1. Germline V lookup: CDR1 SQVTM, CDR2 ANQGSEA. V lost 4 bases, J lost 4 bases, and 0 bases stayed unmatched. The CDR3 sequence is 12 residues long. Written as DNA, the CDR3 is TGCAGCGTTGGGACAGGGGGCACTGAAGCTTTCTTT. Protein sequence: CSVGTGGTEAFF.

Only a few counts were recorded for this clonotype. The rearrangement uses TRBV4-3 and TRBJ2-1; D gene unclear. The ends were cut back, 0 bases at V and 5 bases at J, with 5 bases in the middle. CDR1 is LGHNA and CDR2 is YSLEER in the germline V gene. The CDR3 spans 13 residues. The CDR3 DNA reads as TGCGCCAGCAGCCAAGACTTGGACAATGAGCAGTTCTTC. This codes for CASSQDLDNEQFF.

This clonotype has only a few counts. The V gene is TRBV7-2, the J gene TRBJ2-7; D is undetermined. Between the trimmed V and J ends, which lost 4 bases and 8 bases, there was a span of 15 bases. Germline assignment: CDR1 SGHTA and CDR2 FQGNSA. This CDR3 has 13 amino acids. CDR3 in amino acids: CASSSDGRPKQYF. DNA of the CDR3: TGTGCCAGCAGCTCGGACGGACGTCCGAAGCAGTACTTC.

This clonotype was detected only a few times. The V call is TRBV20-1, the J call TRBJ2-1; the D call may be TRBD1 or TRBD2 (6 bases each). The CDR3 length is 16 residues. Germline CDR1 DFQATT, CDR2 SNEGSKA (reference sequence). V lost 0 bases and J lost 4, with 16 bases in between. Here the CDR3 reads CSARDLDGGRYNEQFF. The CDR3 bases are TGCAGTGCTAGAGATCTGGATGGGGGGCGATACAATGAGCAGTTCTTC.

V gene TRBV15 combines with J gene TRBJ1-1; TRBD1 matches at 11 bases. There are 15 residues in the CDR3. Germline V gene sequence: CDR1 LNHNV, CDR2 YYDKDF (reference sequence). The V segment lost 5 bases and the J segment 4 bases; nucleotides outside the gene matches: 6. CDR3 nucleotide sequence: TGTGCCACCAGCCCGGGGACAGGGGGTCTCACTGAAGCTTTCTTT. Its protein is CATSPGTGGLTEAFF.

The chain couples TRBV7-2 to TRBJ1-1; D is undetermined. The ends were cut back, 10 bases at V and 2 bases at J, with 8 bases in the middle. This CDR3 region has 11 residues. Germline CDR1 SGHTA, CDR2 FQGNSA. CDR3 in amino acids: CATGDNTEAFF. For the CDR3, the DNA is TGTGCCACCGGAGACAACACTGAAGCTTTCTTT.

In this sample, this clonotype turned up many times. The chain links TRBV7-6 to TRBJ1-6, with 7 nucleotides matching TRBD1. This CDR3 comprises 14 residues. CDR1 and CDR2 (germline): SGHVS, FNYEAQ. V lost 5 bases, J lost 4 bases, and 2 bases stayed unmatched. The CDR3 here is CASSLQGYNSPLHF. CDR3 nucleotides: TGTGCCAGCAGCCTACAGGGGTATAATTCACCCCTCCACTTT. Full variable domain (missing parts from reference TRBV7-6 and TRBJ1-6): GAGVSQSPRYKVTKRGQDVALRCDPISGHVSLYWYRQALGQGPEFLTYFNYEAQQDKSGLPNDRFSAERPEGSISTLTIQRTEQRDSAMYRCASSLQGYNSPLHFGNGTRLTVT.

This clonotype was detected ten times or more. The chain recombines TRBV7-2 with TRBJ1-5; D remains unclear. CDR1 is SGHTA and CDR2 is FQGNSA in the germline V gene. The ends were cut back, 2 bases at V and 2 bases at J, with 10 bases in the middle. This CDR3 has 15 amino acids. CDR3 region: CASSLSSMGNQPQHF. CDR3 sequence (DNA): TGTGCCAGCAGCTTATCCTCCATGGGCAATCAGCCCCAGCATTTT.

Ten or more counts support this clonotype. The chain uses TRBV29-1 and TRBJ1-2; D uncertain. Trimming took 3 bases from V and 5 from J, leaving 19 bases between them. The germline CDR1 and CDR2 sequences are SQVTM and ANQGSEA. The CDR3 is made up of 15 amino acids. CDR3 amino acids: CSVDPDPGSVYGYTF. CDR3 nucleotide sequence: TGCAGCGTTGACCCCGACCCGGGGAGTGTGTATGGCTACACCTTC.

This clonotype was seen more than once but under ten times. The chain combines TRBV11-3 with TRBJ2-3; D is possibly TRBD1 or TRBD2 (5 bases each). CDR1 and CDR2 (germline): SGHNT, YENEEA. V dropped 5 bases and J dropped 4 bases, with 25 bases sitting between them. There are 18 residues in the CDR3. CDR3 DNA sequence: TGTGCCAGCAGCCGTTCCCGGGGCCTCGGTGGTGTGGCAGATACGCAGTATTTT. Translated, it gives CASSRSRGLGGVADTQYF.

This clonotype showed up just a few times. The chain carries TRBV7-2 and TRBJ2-4; TRBD2 might be the D (6 bases). CDR1 is SGHTA, CDR2 FQGNSA, per germline. The CDR3 consists of 19 residues. Deletions cut 5 bases from V and 3 bases from J, with 26 bases between. The CDR3 is CASSKMGLPVGMVKNIQYF. In DNA, the CDR3 is TGTGCCAGCAGCAAGATGGGACTTCCCGTTGGGATGGTCAAAAACATTCAGTACTTC.

This rearrangement joins TRBV12-2 to TRBJ2-5; the D segment call TRBD2 is taken from the table without a DNA check. TRBV12-2 is a recognized pseudogene. The CDR3 is 20 residues long. The CDR3 region is CASRPPGYNESRAKQETQYF. The CDR3 DNA reads as TGTGCAAGTCGCCCCCCCGGATACAACGAGTCCAGGGCTAAGCAAGAGACCCAGTACTTC.

In this sample, this clonotype turned up a few times. This chain links TRBV20-1 with TRBJ1-1; D gene unclear. Germline assignment: CDR1 DFQATT and CDR2 SNEGSKA (reference sequence). The CDR3 is 13 residues long. Trimming left V 6 bases short and J 4 bases short, with 15 bases between. CDR3 in amino acids: CSALTGGSTEAFF. The CDR3 DNA reads as TGCAGTGCCCTGACGGGAGGATCCACTGAAGCTTTCTTT.

The chain is built from TRBV4-3 and TRBJ1-2; D is ambiguous. Trimming took 0 bases from V and 7 from J, leaving 6 bases between them. CDR1 is LGHNA, CDR2 YSLEER, per germline. CDR3 length equals 12 residues. The CDR3 bases are TGCGCCAGCAGCCAAGATCAAGTTGGCTACACCTTC. Translated: CASSQDQVGYTF.

The CDR3 region is CASSTPRNDLTDTQYF. The CDR3 DNA reads as TGTGCCAGCAGTACCCCTCGAAACGACCTCACAGATACGCAGTATTTT. The chain recombines TRBV6-2 or TRBV6-3 with TRBJ2-3, with no clear D. With 5 bases removed from V and 2 bases from J, the gap between germline ends came to 17 bases. The CDR3 spans 16 residues. CDR1 is MNHEY, CDR2 SVGEGT, per germline.

The chain employs TRBV6-5 and TRBJ1-4; 7 bases line up with TRBD1. Per germline, CDR1 MNHEY and CDR2 SVGAGI. The CDR3 contains 14 residues. V lost 4 bases to trimming and J lost 6 bases; unmatched junction nucleotides: 5. CDR3 DNA sequence: TGTGCCAGCAGTTGGGACAGAAGGGATGAAAAACTGTTTTTT. It specifies CASSWDRRDEKLFF.

The sample holds a few counts of this clonotype. The chain has TRBV4-3 and TRBJ1-2; tentatively, D is TRBD1 (6 bases). V lost 2 bases and J 4 bases, leaving 14 bases between the germline ends. The CDR3 contains 15 residues. CDR1 and CDR2 (germline): LGHNA, YSLEER. In DNA form, the CDR3 reads TGCGCCAGCAGCCAACGAACAGGGAGCGGCTATGGCTACACCTTC. As protein: CASSQRTGSGYGYTF.

The chain is built from TRBV29-1 and TRBJ2-1, with 10 nucleotides matching TRBD1. The CDR3 runs to 15 residues. Trimming took 6 bases from V and 5 from J; bases not matched to a gene: 10. The germline V gene encodes CDR1 SQVTM and CDR2 ANQGSEA. The CDR3 DNA reads as TGCAGCGTCTTTCCGGGACAGGGGATCAACAATGAGCAGTTCTTC. It codes for CSVFPGQGINNEQFF.

This clonotype was detected ten times or more. The chain joins TRBV6-4 to TRBJ1-2, with 10 bases matching TRBD1. The CDR3 is made up of 18 amino acids. Trimming removed 5 bases from V and 2 bases from J; junction bases left unmatched: 14. Germline V gene data show CDR1 as MRHNA and CDR2 as SNTAGT. In nucleotides, the CDR3 is TGTGCCAGCAGTCGCGAACCCCGGACAGGGGGACGAAACTATGGCTACACCTTC. This translates into CASSREPRTGGRNYGYTF.

This clonotype was seen repeatedly, ten times or more. CDR3 amino acids: CAWTLGQGAYEQYF. Here the CDR3 DNA reads TGTGCCTGGACCCTTGGACAGGGGGCCTACGAGCAGTACTTC. The chain couples TRBV30 to TRBJ2-7; the match to TRBD1 covers 10 bases. V trimming: 4 bases; J trimming: 2 bases; junction bases outside the gene matches: 5. Germline V lookup: CDR1 GTSNPN, CDR2 SVGIG (reference sequence). The length of the CDR3 is 14 residues.